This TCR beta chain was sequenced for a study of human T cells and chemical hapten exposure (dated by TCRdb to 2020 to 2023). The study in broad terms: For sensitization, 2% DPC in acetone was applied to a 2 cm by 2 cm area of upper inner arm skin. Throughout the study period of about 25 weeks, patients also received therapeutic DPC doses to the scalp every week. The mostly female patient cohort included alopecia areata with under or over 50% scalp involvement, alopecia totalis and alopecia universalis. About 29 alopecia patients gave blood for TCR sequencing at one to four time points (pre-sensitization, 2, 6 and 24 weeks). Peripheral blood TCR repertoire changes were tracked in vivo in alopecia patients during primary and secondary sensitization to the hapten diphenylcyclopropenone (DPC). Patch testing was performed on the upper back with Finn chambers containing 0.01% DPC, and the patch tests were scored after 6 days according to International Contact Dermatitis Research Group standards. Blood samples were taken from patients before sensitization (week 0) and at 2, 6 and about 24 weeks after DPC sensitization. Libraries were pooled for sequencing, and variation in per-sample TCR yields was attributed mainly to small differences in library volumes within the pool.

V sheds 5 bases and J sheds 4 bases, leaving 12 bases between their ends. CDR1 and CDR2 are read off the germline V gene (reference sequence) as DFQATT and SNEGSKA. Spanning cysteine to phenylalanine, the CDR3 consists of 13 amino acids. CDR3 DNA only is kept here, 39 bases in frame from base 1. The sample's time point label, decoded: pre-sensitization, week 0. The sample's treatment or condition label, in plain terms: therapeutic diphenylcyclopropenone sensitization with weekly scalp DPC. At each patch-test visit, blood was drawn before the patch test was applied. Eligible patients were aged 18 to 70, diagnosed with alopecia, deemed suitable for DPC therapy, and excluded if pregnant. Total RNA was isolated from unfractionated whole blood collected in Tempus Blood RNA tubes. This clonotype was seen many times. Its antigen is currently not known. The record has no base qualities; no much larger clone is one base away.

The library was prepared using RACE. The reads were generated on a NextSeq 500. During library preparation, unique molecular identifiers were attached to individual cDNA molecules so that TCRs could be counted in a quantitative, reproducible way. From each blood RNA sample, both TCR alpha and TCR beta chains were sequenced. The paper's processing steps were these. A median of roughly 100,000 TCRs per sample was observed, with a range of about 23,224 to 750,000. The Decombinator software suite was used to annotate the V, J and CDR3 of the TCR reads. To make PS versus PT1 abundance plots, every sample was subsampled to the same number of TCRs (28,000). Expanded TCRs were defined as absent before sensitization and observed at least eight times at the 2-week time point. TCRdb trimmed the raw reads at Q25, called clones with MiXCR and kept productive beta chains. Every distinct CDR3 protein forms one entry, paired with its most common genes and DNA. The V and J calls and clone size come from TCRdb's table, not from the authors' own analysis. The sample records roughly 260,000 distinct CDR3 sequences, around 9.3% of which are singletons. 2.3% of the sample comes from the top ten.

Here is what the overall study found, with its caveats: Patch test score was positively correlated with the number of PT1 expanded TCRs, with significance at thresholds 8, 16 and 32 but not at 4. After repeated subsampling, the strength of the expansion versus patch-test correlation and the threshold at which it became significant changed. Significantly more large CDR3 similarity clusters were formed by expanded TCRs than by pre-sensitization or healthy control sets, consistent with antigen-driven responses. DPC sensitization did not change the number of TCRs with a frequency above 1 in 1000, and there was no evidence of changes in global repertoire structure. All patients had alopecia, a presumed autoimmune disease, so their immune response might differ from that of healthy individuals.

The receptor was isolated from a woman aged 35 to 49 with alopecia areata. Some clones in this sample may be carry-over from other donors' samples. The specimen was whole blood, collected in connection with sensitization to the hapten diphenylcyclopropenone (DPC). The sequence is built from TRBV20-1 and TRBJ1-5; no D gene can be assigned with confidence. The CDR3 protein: CSALRESNQPQHF. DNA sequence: TGCAGTGCTCTCCGGGAAAGTAATCAGCCCCAGCATTTT.